This T cell receptor (beta chain) was identified during a study of shared T cell receptors in the human thymus. CDR3 length: 15 residues. Germline V gene sequence: CDR1 SGDLS, CDR2 YYNGEE. V was shortened by 0 bases and J by 3 bases, with 9 bases between the two germline ends. For this clone: This sample also contains other DNA sequences that code for the same CDR3.

Produced via immunoSEQ multiplex PCR; TCRdb's table is partial and in-frame only. The table includes hundreds of thousands of clones, about 80% detected once. The same sample was also studied in work on human thymus T cells. This second study notes: Thymic material originated from resections removed in the course of corrective heart surgery. Thymic as well as blood repertoires seemed to favor certain V and J genes unevenly.

The TCR originated in a boy under two years old with a congenital heart defect. V and J are TRBV9 and TRBJ2-2, with D possibly matching TRBD1 (5 bases). The sequenced material came from thymocytes. The CDR3 DNA sequence: TGTGCCAGCAGCGTAGGAGACAGAGACACCGGGGAGCTGTTTTTT. Translating gives CASSVGDRDTGELFF.